The 20 T cell receptor beta chains listed next were all sequenced from one sample in a study of T cell responses to AZD1222 COVID-19 vaccine. Here immunoSEQ multiplex PCR was the method, and the copy in TCRdb shows in-frame clones only, minus some. The sample records about 120,000 clones, under 95% being singletons. This material consisted of peripheral blood, taken on day 0 of AZD1222 vaccination. The receptors here all came from an adult in good health.

The V and J genes are TRBV15 and TRBJ1-5; D not certain. The CDR3 covers 15 residues. The V end lost 5 bases, the J end lost 4 bases, and 15 bases lay between the germline ends. The germline V gene encodes CDR1 LNHNV and CDR2 YYDKDF (reference sequence). CDR3: CATSGAGRQNQPQHF. CDR3 DNA sequence: TGTGCCACCAGCGGCGCGGGCAGGCAGAATCAGCCCCAGCATTTT.

For the CDR3, the DNA is TGTGCCAGCAGCGTGGGAGCTATCAGCTCCTACAATGAGCAGTTCTTC. Its protein is CASSVGAISSYNEQFF. The J gene is TRBJ2-1, the V gene TRBV5-4, with a tentative D call TRBD2 (5 bases). The CDR3 runs to 16 residues. The germline CDR1 and CDR2 sequences are SGHNT and YYREEE (reference sequence). Trimming stripped 4 bases from V and 0 bases from J, with 14 bases between.

V gene TRBV11-1 combines with J gene TRBJ1-1; D is undetermined. Trimming cost V 2 bases and J 4 bases, with 5 bases left between them. CDR1 and CDR2 from the germline V gene are SGHAT and FQDESV (reference sequence). The CDR3 sequence is 12 residues long. CDR3 sequence reads: CASSLSGTEAFF. CDR3 coding DNA: TGTGCCAGCAGCTTATCTGGCACTGAAGCTTTCTTT.

The rearrangement joins TRBV19 to TRBJ1-1, with TRBD1 matching over 7 bases. CDR1 and CDR2 from the germline V gene are LNHDA and SQIVND (reference sequence). This CDR3 spans 16 amino acids. The V segment lost 7 bases and the J segment 0 bases; nucleotides outside the gene matches: 11. CDR3 in DNA: TGTGCCAGTAAGTTGGAGACAGGGAGTATGAACACTGAAGCTTTCTTT. This gives the protein CASKLETGSMNTEAFF.

This clone has a handful of counts. The V call is TRBV6-6, the J call TRBJ2-3; D is undetermined. This CDR3 spans 13 amino acids. The V gene's germline CDR1 is MNHNY and CDR2 SVGAGI (reference sequence). Trimming removed 1 base at V and 5 bases at J, with 7 bases between. CDR3 protein: CASSYYWGDTQYF. The CDR3 DNA follows: TGTGCCAGCAGTTACTACTGGGGAGATACGCAGTATTTT.

The V gene is TRBV9, the J gene TRBJ1-3; 9 nucleotides line up with TRBD1. Germline CDR1 SGDLS, CDR2 YYNGEE. The CDR3 runs to 16 residues. The V segment lost 2 bases and the J segment 2 bases; nucleotides outside the gene matches: 5. The CDR3 sequence is CASSVGGDRAGNTIYF. The CDR3 nucleotides read TGTGCCAGCAGCGTTGGGGGGGACAGGGCTGGAAACACCATATATTTT. The variable domain in full, with the rest retrieved from reference TRBV9 and TRBJ1-3, is DSGVTQTPKHLITATGQRVTLRCSPRSGDLSVYWYQQSLDQGLQFLIQYYNGEERAKGNILERFSAQQFPDLHSELNLSSLELGDSALYFCASSVGGDRAGNTIYFGEGSWLTVV.

V and J are TRBV29-1 and TRBJ1-3, with unresolved D. V was pared by 3 bases and J by 0 bases, with 9 bases between. The CDR3 is 14 residues long. Germline-derived CDR1 and CDR2 are SQVTM and ANQGSEA. CDR3 in amino acids: CSVDNRPSGNTIYF. CDR3 in DNA: TGCAGCGTTGATAATAGGCCCTCTGGAAACACCATATATTTT.

The rearrangement uses TRBV6-5 and TRBJ2-5; 9 bases match TRBD1. V shed 5 bases, J shed 4 bases, and the junction held 8 bases outside the gene matches. The CDR3 runs 15 residues. CDR1 and CDR2 (germline): MNHEY, SVGAGI. CDR3 loop: CASSKDRGEGETQYF. CDR3 nucleotide sequence: TGTGCCAGCAGTAAGGACAGGGGAGAAGGAGAGACCCAGTACTTC.

This CDR3 reads CASKEGQGAAEQYF. CDR3 DNA sequence: TGTGCCAGTAAAGAGGGACAGGGGGCGGCTGAGCAGTACTTC. The rearrangement links TRBV19 to TRBJ2-7; 12 bases map to TRBD1. Germline V gene lookup returns CDR1 LNHDA and CDR2 SQIVND (reference sequence). Trimming cost V 7 bases and J 7 bases; bases outside gene matches: 8. The CDR3 consists of 14 residues.

As DNA, the CDR3 is TGTGCCAGCAGTGTCCTGGGGGGGGAGACCCAGTACTTC. This sequence encodes CASSVLGGETQYF. The chain recombines TRBV27 with TRBJ2-5; TRBD2 matches 7 bases. Germline values: CDR1 MNHEY, CDR2 SMNVEV (reference sequence). This CDR3 is built from 13 residues. V was pared by 5 bases and J by 5 bases, with 5 bases of the junction left unmatched.

This chain connects TRBV30 to TRBJ1-1; no definite D call. CDR1 is GTSNPN, CDR2 SVGIG, per germline (reference sequence). V was shortened by 3 bases and J by 0 bases, with 23 bases between the two germline ends. The CDR3 contains 18 residues. The CDR3 DNA reads as TGTGCCTGGAGCCCCAGGTATGCGTCACTGGAGGTGAACACTGAAGCTTTCTTT. Encoded protein: CAWSPRYASLEVNTEAFF.

The V call is TRBV25-1, the J call TRBJ2-5; maybe TRBD2 (6 bases). The V gene lost 7 bases and the J gene lost 0 bases, with 18 bases spanning the gap. This CDR3 has 16 amino acids. Per germline, CDR1 MGHDK and CDR2 SYGVNS. The CDR3 loop is CASTHMSRGYQETQYF. CDR3 sequence (DNA): TGTGCCAGCACCCATATGAGTCGGGGGTACCAAGAGACCCAGTACTTC.

This chain links TRBV29-1 with TRBJ2-7; D gene ambiguous. The CDR3 has 14 residues. The V end was cut by 1 base, the J end by 2 bases, with 12 bases between. Germline lookup yields CDR1 SQVTM and CDR2 ANQGSEA. CDR3 region: CSVEVRAYTYEQYF. In nucleotides, the CDR3 is TGCAGCGTTGAAGTCCGGGCCTATACCTACGAGCAGTACTTC.

The chain uses TRBV28 and TRBJ1-2; no firm D call. Germline V gives CDR1 MDHEN, CDR2 SYDVKM. The CDR3 covers 12 residues. The V gene lost 5 bases and the J gene lost 4 bases, with 8 bases spanning the gap. The CDR3 DNA reads as TGTGCCAGCAGTCTGACGAGCTATGGCTACACCTTC. Amino acid sequence: CASSLTSYGYTF.

This chain uses TRBV5-1 with TRBJ2-2, with TRBD1 identical over 7 bases. The CDR3 has 15 residues. Trimming at V came to 4 bases and at J to 4 bases, leaving 7 bases not matched to a gene. CDR1 SGHRS and CDR2 YFSETQ come from the germline V gene. The CDR3 loop is CASSPGQSSTGELFF. DNA of the CDR3: TGCGCCAGCAGCCCGGGACAGTCATCCACCGGGGAGCTGTTTTTT. The full variable domain, rest sourced from reference TRBV5-1 and TRBJ2-2, is KAGVTQTPRYLIKTRGQQVTLSCSPISGHRSVSWYQQTPGQGLQFLFEYFSETQRNKGNFPGRFSGRQFSNSRSEMNVSTLELGDSALYLCASSPGQSSTGELFFGEGSRLTVL.

The rearrangement uses TRBV30 and TRBJ2-5, with D unresolved. Germline V gene lookup returns CDR1 GTSNPN and CDR2 SVGIG (reference sequence). This CDR3 is 12 amino acids long. V was trimmed by 2 bases and J by 5 bases, leaving 9 bases between them. The CDR3 here is CAWSIGGETQYF. CDR3 nucleotide sequence: TGTGCCTGGAGTATCGGCGGCGAGACCCAGTACTTC.

The gene calls are TRBV30 and TRBJ2-1; 10 bases agree with TRBD2. CDR1 and CDR2 (germline): GTSNPN, SVGIG (reference sequence). The length of the CDR3 is 16 residues. Trimming at V came to 0 bases and at J to 9 bases, leaving 11 bases not matched to a gene. CDR3 nucleotide sequence: TGTGCCTGGAGTGTACGCGCGCCTAGCGGGAGAAGTGAGCAGTTCTTC. Its translation: CAWSVRAPSGRSEQFF.

The chain recombines TRBV21-1 with TRBJ1-5; TRBD1, the D gene given by the table, was not confirmed from the DNA. TRBV21-1 is a documented pseudogene. This CDR3 region has 15 residues. CDR3 nucleotides: TGTGCCAGCAGCAAATGGAGACAGCTCAATCAGCCCCAGCATTTT. As protein: CASSKWRQLNQPQHF.

The genes are TRBV19 and TRBJ1-5; possible D gene TRBD1, 5 bases. The CDR3 is 15 amino acids. The V gene lost 1 base and the J gene lost 4 bases, with 11 bases spanning the gap. Per germline, CDR1 LNHDA and CDR2 SQIVND (reference sequence). CDR3 DNA: TGTGCCAGTAGTATAGCTTGGACAACTAATCAGCCCCAGCATTTT. This encodes CASSIAWTTNQPQHF.

V and J are TRBV2 and TRBJ1-4; D not certain. This CDR3 region has 15 residues. The ends were cut back, 4 bases at V and 8 bases at J, with 17 bases in the middle. The germline V gene has CDR1 SNHLY and CDR2 FYNNEI. CDR3 DNA: TGTGCCAGCAGTGCACCGAGGGAACCCTTGGAAAAACTGTTTTTT. Protein sequence: CASSAPREPLEKLFF.